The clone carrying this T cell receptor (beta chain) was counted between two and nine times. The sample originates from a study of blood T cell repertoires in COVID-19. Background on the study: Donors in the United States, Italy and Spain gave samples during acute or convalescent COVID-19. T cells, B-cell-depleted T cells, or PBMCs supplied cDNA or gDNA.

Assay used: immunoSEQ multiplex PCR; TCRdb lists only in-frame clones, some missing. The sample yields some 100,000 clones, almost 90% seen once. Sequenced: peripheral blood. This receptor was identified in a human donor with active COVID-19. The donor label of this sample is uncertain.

CDR3 bases: TGCGCCAGCAGTGAGGTCGCGGGGAGCACAGATACGCAGTATTTT. Its translation: CASSEVAGSTDTQYF. This chain links TRBV10-2 with TRBJ2-3, with a tentative D call TRBD2 (6 bases). CDR3 size: 15 residues. The germline CDR1 and CDR2 sequences are WSHSY and SAAADI. Trimming took off 2 bases at V and 0 bases at J, with 9 bases between the two ends.